A single TCR beta chain is shown here with its context. Antigen: not known. TCRdb used MiXCR to reprocess the 5' RACE reads, holding one entry per CDR3 protein. The sample consists of about 110,000 distinct CDR3 sequences, less than 25% of them appearing once. CDR3 length: 16 residues. Trimming cost V 1 base and J 0 bases, with 9 bases left between them. Germline V gene data show CDR1 as LGHNA and CDR2 as YNFKEQ. This sample was included in a study of CD8 T cells in ankylosing spondylitis. Points from the study as a whole: Clones tied to disease were said to be significantly enriched in matched ankylosing spondylitis synovial fluid. Clones linked with disease were CD8+ and fairly uncommon in the peripheral blood.

The material sequenced was synovial fluid, either unsorted or a sorted T cell fraction (not recorded which). V gene TRBV4-2 combines with J gene TRBJ2-2; D may match TRBD1 or TRBD2 (5 bases each). This receptor was obtained from a male donor with ankylosing spondylitis. The CDR3 DNA reads TGTGCCAGCAGCCAAGTTGGGACGGCGAACACCGGGGAGCTGTTTTTT. Amino acids: CASSQVGTANTGELFF.